This T cell receptor (beta chain) was identified in a study of blood T cell repertoires in COVID-19. Study overall: Samples of COVID-19 (acute and convalescent) were obtained from the United States, Italy and Spain. T cells, B-cell-depleted T cells, or PBMCs provided the cDNA or gDNA that served as material.

Followed longitudinally, the Seattle patients had been enrolled during active infection. The length of the CDR3 is 15 residues. V shed 4 bases and J 5 bases; nucleotides not matched to a gene: 8. Germline V gene sequence: CDR1 SGHRS, CDR2 YFSETQ. Per the original methods: Reference gene primer amplification yielded estimated nucleated cell counts. Only in-frame clones appear in the TCRdb table, and some are missing; sequencing was by immunoSEQ multiplex PCR. The V and J calls and clone size come from that table; D and trimming were worked out from the DNA. The data hold some 240,000 clones, with approximately 85% observed a single time.

Material: peripheral blood. V is TRBV5-1 and J is TRBJ2-7; 11 bases map to TRBD2. This clonotype was obtained from a woman in her sixties or seventies with COVID-19, enrolled during active disease. In nucleotides, the CDR3 is TGCGCCAGCAGCACCTTACTAGCGGGAGTCGACGAGCAGTACTTC. It is translated as CASSTLLAGVDEQYF.